The 5 T cell receptor beta chains presented below share a single source sample, sequenced in a study of tumor-infiltrating lymphocytes in oesophageal squamous cell carcinoma. MiXCR, applied by TCRdb to the PCR reads, yields one record per CDR3 protein. Among approximately 20,000 distinct CDR3 sequences listed, around 43% were seen once. The sample comprised normal esophageal tissue next to the tumor. The receptors derive from a male donor with esophageal squamous cell carcinoma.

This sequence joins TRBV7-8 and TRBJ2-3; 7 bases match TRBD2. Germline lookup yields CDR1 SGHVS and CDR2 FQNEAQ. CDR3 length equals 14 residues. V lost 1 base, J lost 4 bases, and 2 bases stayed unmatched. The CDR3 sequence: CASSLVGGSDTQYF. For the CDR3, the DNA is TGTGCCAGCAGCTTAGTGGGGGGGTCAGATACGCAGTATTTT.

The V gene is TRBV4-3, the J gene TRBJ1-1; 8 nucleotides line up with TRBD1. Looked up from germline, CDR1 is LGHNA and CDR2 is YSLEER. Trimming removed 0 bases from V and 2 bases from J; junction bases left unmatched: 2. CDR3 size: 15 residues. The CDR3 here is CASSQDRGRNTEAFF. CDR3 DNA: TGCGCCAGCAGCCAAGACAGGGGGCGAAACACTGAAGCTTTCTTT.

The V call is TRBV12-5, the J call TRBJ2-7; D not certain. The last part of the DNA fits TRBJ2-1 better; the J call may be wrong. CDR1 and CDR2 from the germline V gene are LGHNT and FRNRAP. This CDR3 spans 13 amino acids. As DNA, the CDR3 is TGTGCTAGTGGTTTGGAGAGATTCAATGAGCAGTTCTTC. Residues: CASGLERFNEQFF.

There are many counts of this clonotype. The CDR3 loop reads CASSKGGLYNNEQFF. The CDR3 DNA reads TGTGCCAGCAGCAAAGGCGGACTATATAACAATGAGCAGTTCTTC. V usage is TRBV11-2 and J usage is TRBJ2-1, with D tentatively TRBD2 (6 bases). This CDR3 is 15 amino acids long. Germline V gene lookup returns CDR1 SGHAT and CDR2 FQNNGV. Trimming removed 5 bases at V and 5 bases at J, with 16 bases between.

The V and J genes are TRBV6-6 and TRBJ2-1; 7 bases line up with TRBD2. The J call may be in error: the DNA end matches TRBJ2-5 better. Germline V gives CDR1 MNHNY, CDR2 SVGAGI (reference sequence). This CDR3 contains 13 residues. The CDR3 sequence is CASMASGQETQYF. The CDR3 coding sequence is TGTGCCAGCATGGCTAGCGGCCAAGAGACCCAGTACTTC.